Each of the 23 T cell receptor beta chains below was sequenced from the same sample in a study of shared clonotypes between healthy human individuals. Terminally differentiated effector memory CD45RA+ cells were left out of the naive CD8 fraction, which was CD45RO-negative and positively selected for CCR7. Sequencing used immunoSEQ multiplex PCR; TCRdb keeps in-frame clones, though not all of them. The repertoire consists of about 1.9 million clones, with 90% to 95% occurring once and the leading ten covering around 1.8%. The specimen sequenced was naive CD8+ T cells from PBMCs. Every receptor here comes from a man younger than 35 in good health. Some clones in this sample may be carry-over from other donors' samples.

The chain recombines TRBV28 with TRBJ2-7, with D possibly TRBD2 on 6 matching bases. The V end was cut by 8 bases, the J end by 0 bases, with 14 bases between. The germline V gene encodes CDR1 MDHEN and CDR2 SYDVKM. This CDR3 region has 14 residues. For the CDR3, the DNA is TGTGCCAGCGAATCGGGAGTTCTCTCCTACGAGCAGTACTTC. This gives the protein CASESGVLSYEQYF.

V and J are TRBV19 and TRBJ2-1; 7 bases align to TRBD2. The V and J ends lost 5 bases and 4 bases, in that order; junction bases with no gene match: 5. The CDR3 sequence is 14 residues long. Germline V gene lookup returns CDR1 LNHDA and CDR2 SQIVND (reference sequence). CDR3 nucleotide sequence: TGTGCCAGTAGTCACGGACTAGTTTACAATGAGCAGTTCTTC. This translates into CASSHGLVYNEQFF.

This sequence joins TRBV7-3 and TRBJ2-1; a possible D gene is TRBD1 (6 bases). From germline, CDR1 is SGHTA and CDR2 FQGTGA. There are 15 residues in the CDR3. Trimming left V 2 bases short and J 4 bases short, with 12 bases between. CDR3 sequence: CASSLEQGVYNEQFF. The CDR3, as DNA: TGTGCCAGCAGCTTAGAACAGGGCGTGTACAATGAGCAGTTCTTC. The full variable domain, its missing parts supplied by reference TRBV7-3 and TRBJ2-1, is GAGVSQTPSNKVTEKGKYVELRCDPISGHTALYWYRQSLGQGPEFLIYFQGTGAADDSGLPNDRFFAVRPEGSVSTLKIQRTERGDSAVYLCASSLEQGVYNEQFFGPGTRLTVL.

The chain recombines TRBV28 with TRBJ2-1, with D possibly matching TRBD2 (6 bases). There are 15 residues in the CDR3. Trimming stripped 6 bases from V and 3 bases from J, with 15 bases between. Germline assignment: CDR1 MDHEN and CDR2 SYDVKM. CDR3: CASSTWDSSYNEQFF. CDR3 in DNA: TGTGCCAGCAGCACATGGGACTCCAGCTACAATGAGCAGTTCTTC.

This clone was recorded only once. The chain joins TRBV19 to TRBJ2-6, with D maybe TRBD1 (5 bases). V shed 3 bases and J shed 3 bases, with 12 bases lying between them. Germline V gives CDR1 LNHDA, CDR2 SQIVND (reference sequence). The CDR3 contains 16 residues. In nucleotides, the CDR3 is TGTGCCAGTAGTATTGGAATGGGGCTTGGGGCCAACGTCCTGACTTTC. Encoded protein: CASSIGMGLGANVLTF.

In its sample, this clone was seen once. This chain uses TRBV9 with TRBJ1-3, with D unresolved. Germline CDR1 reads SGDLS; CDR2 reads YYNGEE. There are 13 residues in the CDR3. V was shortened by 0 bases and J by 5 bases, with 6 bases between the two germline ends. The CDR3 sequence is CASSVVPRNTIYF. The CDR3, as DNA: TGTGCCAGCAGCGTAGTTCCTCGAAACACCATATATTTT.

The V and J genes are TRBV11-2 and TRBJ2-7; 9 bases are shared with TRBD1. From germline, CDR1 is SGHAT and CDR2 FQNNGV. CDR3 size: 15 residues. J gave up 3 bases and V 4 bases, and 7 bases lay outside the gene matches. Here the CDR3 reads CASSSTGTGFYEQYF. CDR3 DNA: TGTGCCAGCAGCTCCACCGGGACAGGGTTCTACGAGCAGTACTTC.

The gene calls are TRBV7-9 and TRBJ2-1; TRBD2 agrees at 11 bases. Germline lookup yields CDR1 SEHNR and CDR2 FQNEAQ (reference sequence). V lost 4 bases and J lost 10; bases outside the gene matches: 12. The CDR3 totals 16 residues. CDR3 DNA: TGTGCCAGCAGCTCCCCCGGGACTAGCGGTTTCAGGGAGCAGTTCTTC. This translates into CASSSPGTSGFREQFF.

CDR3 sequence reads: CASMGQGDEQYF. The CDR3 coding sequence is TGTGCCAGCATGGGACAAGGCGACGAGCAGTACTTC. The chain combines TRBV6-6 with TRBJ2-7, with D perhaps matching TRBD1 (6 bases). V was pared by 7 bases and J by 5 bases, with 12 bases between. The CDR3 sequence is 12 residues long. From germline, CDR1 is MNHNY and CDR2 SVGAGI (reference sequence).

This chain joins TRBV9 and TRBJ2-1, with D uncertain. This CDR3 spans 14 amino acids. Trimming pared 3 bases from V and 8 bases from J, leaving 15 bases between. The germline V gene has CDR1 SGDLS and CDR2 YYNGEE. CDR3 in DNA: TGTGCCAGCAGCGGACCCTCGATAAAGGATGAGCAGTTCTTC. Translating gives CASSGPSIKDEQFF.

Concerning this clone: The identical CDR3 is also encoded by other nucleotide sequences in the sample. V usage is TRBV27 and J usage is TRBJ2-7; 13 nucleotides line up with TRBD2. Trimming removed 4 bases from V and 2 bases from J; junction bases left unmatched: 2. The CDR3 has 15 residues. Germline CDR1 and CDR2: MNHEY and SMNVEV (reference sequence). CDR3: CASSSGLAGTYEQYF. CDR3 in DNA: TGTGCCAGCAGTTCGGGACTAGCGGGAACCTACGAGCAGTACTTC.

The V call is TRBV4-1, the J call TRBJ2-7; weak D call: TRBD2 (5 bases). The CDR3 is 14 amino acids. Trimming removed 1 base at V and 3 bases at J, with 10 bases between. Germline CDR1 MGHRA, CDR2 YSYEKL. In nucleotides, the CDR3 is TGCGCCAGCAGCCAAGTGAGGAGCGGCTACGAGCAGTACTTC. Residues: CASSQVRSGYEQYF.

The chain carries TRBV5-6 and TRBJ1-2; D remains unclear. This CDR3 has 16 residues. Germline CDR1 reads SGHDT; CDR2 reads YYEEEE. V was trimmed by 3 bases and J by 0 bases, leaving 15 bases between them. The DNA for the CDR3 is TGTGCCAGCAGCTCAAACCTGGAGGAAACTAACTATGGCTACACCTTC. It specifies CASSSNLEETNYGYTF.

This clone was recorded only once. The chain links TRBV9 to TRBJ2-1, with 8 positions matching TRBD1. Germline V CDR1 and CDR2: SGDLS, YYNGEE. V gave up 4 bases and J gave up 8 bases; unmatched junction bases: 11. The CDR3 loop spans 15 amino acids. CDR3 coding DNA: TGTGCCAGCAGCACGGACAGGGTAAGGGGGGATGAGCAGTTCTTC. This encodes CASSTDRVRGDEQFF.

In regard to this clone: Other DNA sequences in this sample translate to the same CDR3. This rearrangement joins TRBV5-1 to TRBJ2-7; 11 nucleotides match TRBD1. The germline V gene has CDR1 SGHRS and CDR2 YFSETQ. The CDR3 sequence is 13 residues long. The V and J ends lost 3 bases and 5 bases, in that order; junction bases with no gene match: 1. The CDR3 coding sequence is TGCGCCAGCAGCTCGGGACAGGGGGACGAGCAGTACTTC. Encoded protein: CASSSGQGDEQYF.

The chain links TRBV29-1 to TRBJ1-2; unclear D gene. The CDR3 totals 13 residues. Germline V gene lookup returns CDR1 SQVTM and CDR2 ANQGSEA. V was shortened by 5 bases and J by 0 bases, with 10 bases between the two germline ends. In DNA form, the CDR3 reads TGCAGCGTTCAAGGGCTAGCTAACTATGGCTACACCTTC. Translated, it gives CSVQGLANYGYTF.

This sequence joins TRBV6-5 and TRBJ1-1; 12 bases match TRBD1. The CDR3 is 15 amino acids. CDR1 MNHEY and CDR2 SVGAGI come from the germline V gene. The junction had 7 bases not matched to a gene; V was cut back by 5 bases and J by 6 bases. The CDR3 region has the DNA TGTGCCAGCAGTATAGACGGGACAGGGGGCCCTGAAGCTTTCTTT. Protein sequence: CASSIDGTGGPEAFF.

The V and J genes are TRBV10-3 and TRBJ2-7, with D unclear. The CDR3 covers 14 residues. V lost 2 bases, J lost 3 bases, and 11 bases lay in between. The germline gives CDR1 ENHRY, CDR2 SYGVKD. In DNA form, the CDR3 reads TGTGCCATCAGTGAGGTCGGCTACTACTACGAGCAGTACTTC. It codes for CAISEVGYYYEQYF.

The chain is built from TRBV15 and TRBJ2-2; 7 bases align to TRBD2. Trimming took 4 bases from V and 6 from J; bases not matched to a gene: 5. The CDR3 covers 14 residues. Germline V lookup: CDR1 LNHNV, CDR2 YYDKDF (reference sequence). The CDR3 DNA reads as TGTGCCACCAGCATTCAGCGGGACCCCGGGGAGCTGTTTTTT. This gives the protein CATSIQRDPGELFF.

The chain combines TRBV6-5 with TRBJ2-1; D perhaps matches TRBD2 (5 bases). Trimming pared 5 bases from V and 2 bases from J, leaving 13 bases between. Germline CDR1 is MNHEY and CDR2 is SVGAGI. The CDR3 consists of 15 residues. CDR3 nucleotide sequence: TGTGCCAGCAGTCCCGGACGGACTCCCTACAATGAGCAGTTCTTC. Protein sequence: CASSPGRTPYNEQFF.

The chain is built from TRBV5-8 and TRBJ1-5; TRBD1 matches 9 bases. The length of the CDR3 is 14 residues. Looked up from germline, CDR1 is SGHTS and CDR2 is YDEGEE. V lost 3 bases, J lost 5 bases, and 3 bases stayed unmatched. Here the CDR3 reads CASSSDRGYQPQHF. In DNA, the CDR3 is TGTGCCAGCAGCTCGGACAGGGGTTATCAGCCCCAGCATTTT.

The gene calls are TRBV27 and TRBJ2-1; weak D call: TRBD1 (6 bases). CDR3 size: 17 residues. Germline CDR1 MNHEY, CDR2 SMNVEV (reference sequence). V shed 4 bases and J shed 2 bases, with 18 bases lying between them. For the CDR3, the DNA is TGTGCCAGCAGTTATAGGCAGGGGAATAGAGCCTACAATGAGCAGTTCTTC. This sequence encodes CASSYRQGNRAYNEQFF.

The CDR3 sequence is CAIRGLGAYEQYF. For the CDR3, the DNA is TGTGCCATCAGGGGCCTAGGGGCCTACGAGCAGTACTTC. The chain carries TRBV10-3 and TRBJ2-7; perhaps TRBD1 as D (5 bases). Germline-derived CDR1 and CDR2 are ENHRY and SYGVKD. V was clipped by 6 bases and J by 2 bases, with 11 bases between them. CDR3 size: 13 residues.